Shown below are 26 T cell receptor beta chains from a single sample sequenced in a study of OX40 agonist ivuxolimab in advanced cancers. The library came from the immunoSEQ multiplex PCR assay. In its TCRdb copy, this immuneACCESS table keeps in-frame sequences only and misses some clones. Where compared with another copy, unresolved V genes explain less than half of these, and the others have no known cause. The sample table shows over 15,000 clones, and about 86% are seen once. The top ten hold 0.55% to 0.7% of the sample. The starting material was CD4+ or CD8+ T cells sorted from blood, obtained in a trial of the OX40 agonist ivuxolimab. These receptors came from an adult with an advanced solid tumor such as melanoma, head and neck, liver or kidney cancer.

The chain has TRBV5-6 and TRBJ1-1; weak D call: TRBD1 (6 bases). The germline gives CDR1 SGHDT, CDR2 YYEEEE. This CDR3 has 15 residues. The V gene lost 2 bases and the J gene lost 4 bases, with 15 bases spanning the gap. Written as DNA, the CDR3 is TGTGCCAGCAGCTTTTTCCAGGGGTATGGCACTGAAGCTTTCTTT. Its translation: CASSFFQGYGTEAFF.

V is TRBV10-2 and J is TRBJ1-1; the D gene is possibly TRBD1 (6 bases). Trimming shortened V by 10 bases and J by 5 bases, and 17 bases separated the two germline ends. Germline assignment: CDR1 WSHSY and CDR2 SAAADI. The CDR3 consists of 13 residues. The DNA for the CDR3 is TGCGCCATGGCGGGGGCGCGGTGGACTGAAGCTTTCTTT. Its translation is CAMAGARWTEAFF.

This clone was counted a few times. The chain is built from TRBV7-6 and TRBJ1-6, with D maybe TRBD1 (5 bases). Germline V gene data show CDR1 as SGHVS and CDR2 as FNYEAQ. The CDR3 length is 14 residues. The V end lost 1 base, the J end lost 8 bases, and 9 bases lay between the germline ends. The CDR3 loop reads CASSLGGTDSPLHF. CDR3 coding DNA: TGTGCCAGCAGCTTAGGAGGGACCGATTCACCCCTCCACTTT.

This clone was counted a single time. This chain links TRBV5-1 with TRBJ2-7; 8 nucleotides line up with TRBD1. Germline V gives CDR1 SGHRS, CDR2 YFSETQ. The CDR3 has 15 amino acids. The J segment lost 5 bases and the V segment lost 4 bases, leaving 11 bases of the junction unmatched. The CDR3 nucleotides read TGCGCCAGCAGCCAAGACGGACAGGGTGTAGACGAGCAGTACTTC. Translating gives CASSQDGQGVDEQYF. The variable domain in full, with the rest retrieved from reference TRBV5-1 and TRBJ2-7, is KAGVTQTPRYLIKTRGQQVTLSCSPISGHRSVSWYQQTPGQGLQFLFEYFSETQRNKGNFPGRFSGRQFSNSRSEMNVSTLELGDSALYLCASSQDGQGVDEQYFGPGTRLTVT.

The V and J genes are TRBV10-2 and TRBJ1-5; D uncertain. Trimming shortened V by 6 bases and J by 0 bases, and 9 bases separated the two germline ends. CDR3 length: 14 residues. CDR1 WSHSY and CDR2 SAAADI come from the germline V gene. This chain's CDR3 is CASRPPDSNQPQHF. As DNA, the CDR3 is TGCGCCAGCAGACCCCCCGATAGCAATCAGCCCCAGCATTTT.

This clone appeared a few times. The chain recombines TRBV5-1 with TRBJ1-2, with D possibly TRBD1 on 5 matching bases. There are 14 residues in the CDR3. V lost 0 bases and J 8 bases, leaving 14 bases between the germline ends. From germline, CDR1 is SGHRS and CDR2 YFSETQ. The CDR3 sequence is CASSLVQADAGYTF. The CDR3 bases are TGCGCCAGCAGCTTGGTACAGGCCGACGCCGGCTACACCTTC.

J is TRBJ2-1 and V is TRBV7-8; perhaps TRBD2 as D (5 bases). Trimming cost V 1 base and J 10 bases, with 17 bases left between them. The CDR3 has 15 residues. CDR1 and CDR2 (germline): SGHVS, FQNEAQ. CDR3 sequence reads: CASSLVGGPTGEQFF. The CDR3 region has the DNA TGTGCCAGCAGCTTAGTCGGCGGGCCAACGGGGGAGCAGTTCTTC.

J is TRBJ2-5 and V is TRBV5-1; TRBD2 agrees at 11 bases. The V gene's germline CDR1 is SGHRS and CDR2 YFSETQ. The CDR3 covers 15 residues. V lost 2 bases to trimming and J lost 3 bases; unmatched junction nucleotides: 3. The CDR3: CASSLELAGEETQYF. CDR3 coding DNA: TGCGCCAGCAGCTTAGAACTAGCGGGAGAAGAGACCCAGTACTTC.

V and J are TRBV4-1 and TRBJ2-3; 8 nucleotides agree with TRBD1. This CDR3 comprises 16 residues. V shed 3 bases, J shed 4 bases, and the junction held 9 bases outside the gene matches. The germline V gene encodes CDR1 MGHRA and CDR2 YSYEKL. Here the CDR3 DNA reads TGCGCCAGCAGCCACCCGACAGGGGCCGGGGCAGATACGCAGTATTTT. Its protein is CASSHPTGAGADTQYF.

This sequence joins TRBV7-8 and TRBJ2-2; D gene unclear. The CDR3 has 15 amino acids. Germline V CDR1 and CDR2: SGHVS, FQNEAQ. The V gene lost 5 bases and the J gene lost 4 bases, with 14 bases spanning the gap. CDR3 coding DNA: TGTGCCAGCAGCCTAAACGGAGCGATCACCGGGGAGCTGTTTTTT. Protein product: CASSLNGAITGELFF.

This clone was found once. This chain joins TRBV9 and TRBJ2-3; D may match TRBD1 or TRBD2 (5 bases each). Trimming cost V 4 bases and J 1 base, with 10 bases left between them. In germline, CDR1 is SGDLS, CDR2 YYNGEE. This CDR3 comprises 14 residues. The CDR3 nucleotides read TGTGCCAGCAGCTCCGGGGCGGGCACAGATACGCAGTATTTT. Protein sequence: CASSSGAGTDTQYF.

This chain connects TRBV7-2 to TRBJ2-7; D gene unclear. V lost 3 bases and J lost 7, with 7 bases in between. Per the germline V gene, CDR1 is SGHTA and CDR2 is FQGNSA. The CDR3 has 11 amino acids. This CDR3 reads CASSFLGEQYF. CDR3 sequence (DNA): TGTGCCAGCAGCTTTTTGGGGGAGCAGTACTTC. The full variable domain, rest sourced from reference TRBV7-2 and TRBJ2-7, is GAGVSQSPSNKVTEKGKDVELRCDPISGHTALYWYRQSLGQGLEFLIYFQGNSAPDKSGLPSDRFSAERTGGSVSTLTIQRTQQEDSAVYLCASSFLGEQYFGPGTRLTVT.

This sequence joins TRBV5-1 and TRBJ2-2, with TRBD2 identical over 14 bases. CDR1 SGHRS and CDR2 YFSETQ come from the germline V gene. With 4 bases clipped from V and 7 bases from J, the junction kept 6 bases outside the gene matches. The CDR3 consists of 16 residues. CDR3 residues: CASSPTSGGAHGELFF. In DNA form, the CDR3 reads TGCGCCAGCAGCCCGACTAGCGGGGGGGCTCACGGGGAGCTGTTTTTT.

CDR3 in DNA: TGTGCCAGCAGTGAAAACGACGGGAATCAGCCCCAGCATTTT. Encoded protein: CASSENDGNQPQHF. This chain connects TRBV6-1 to TRBJ1-5; no reliable D call. CDR1 MNHNS and CDR2 SASEGT come from the germline V gene. The CDR3 spans 14 residues. The V gene lost 2 bases and the J gene lost 4 bases, with 9 bases spanning the gap.

Comments on this clone: In the same sample, other DNA sequences code for this CDR3. J is TRBJ1-2 and V is TRBV6-1, with D maybe TRBD1 (6 bases). V lost 4 bases and J lost 4, with 16 bases in between. The CDR3 runs 15 residues. Germline loops: CDR1 MNHNS, CDR2 SASEGT. CDR3 region: CASSASQGLVYGYTF. In DNA, the CDR3 is TGTGCCAGCAGTGCCTCACAGGGACTTGTCTATGGCTACACCTTC.

The chain has TRBV6-1 and TRBJ1-6; 8 bases map to TRBD1. CDR1 and CDR2 from the germline V gene are MNHNS and SASEGT. This CDR3 region has 15 residues. Losses at the gene ends were 5 bases for V and 9 bases for J; bases not matched to a gene: 9. CDR3 protein: CASSRGDRMTSPLHF. The DNA of the CDR3 is TGTGCCAGCAGTCGTGGGGACAGGATGACTTCACCCCTCCACTTT.

This chain uses TRBV2 with TRBJ2-1; D is uncertain. Looked up from germline, CDR1 is SNHLY and CDR2 is FYNNEI. The CDR3 is 14 residues long. V lost 7 bases and J lost 5, with 15 bases in between. The CDR3 region has the DNA TGTGCCAGCAATTGGATTGGAGCGAACAATGAGCAGTTCTTC. Amino acid sequence: CASNWIGANNEQFF.

This chain joins TRBV19 and TRBJ2-7; 10 positions agree with TRBD1. Germline CDR1 is LNHDA and CDR2 is SQIVND (reference sequence). The CDR3 has 14 amino acids. The V segment lost 6 bases and the J segment 7 bases; nucleotides outside the gene matches: 9. This CDR3 is CASSGQGVAREQYF. For the CDR3, the DNA is TGTGCCAGTAGCGGACAGGGGGTAGCGAGAGAGCAGTACTTC.

This clone was detected only once. The chain joins TRBV27 to TRBJ1-2, with a weak D call TRBD1 (5 bases). Germline V gene data show CDR1 as MNHEY and CDR2 as SMNVEV (reference sequence). The CDR3 is made up of 15 amino acids. The ends were cut back, 5 bases at V and 6 bases at J, with 19 bases in the middle. CDR3 sequence (DNA): TGTGCCAGCAGTCCTACCGCCCCAGGGATCAATGGCTACACCTTC. The encoded protein is CASSPTAPGINGYTF.

The chain carries TRBV4-1 and TRBJ1-5, with 7 bases fitting TRBD1. Germline CDR1 is MGHRA and CDR2 is YSYEKL. There are 18 residues in the CDR3. V was clipped by 2 bases and J by 0 bases; unmatched bases: 10. The CDR3 DNA follows: TGCGCCAGCAGCCAATCCAGGACAGGTCCCGATAGCAATCAGCCCCAGCATTTT. It encodes CASSQSRTGPDSNQPQHF.

The V gene is TRBV7-2, the J gene TRBJ1-2; D gene uncertain. Per germline, CDR1 SGHTA and CDR2 FQGNSA. V lost 0 bases and J lost 4, with 12 bases in between. The CDR3 sequence is 15 residues long. CDR3 sequence reads: CASSLAGPRSYGYTF. CDR3 coding DNA: TGTGCCAGCAGCTTAGCAGGGCCGAGGAGCTATGGCTACACCTTC.

V usage is TRBV6-6 and J usage is TRBJ2-4; D might be TRBD2 (6 bases). The CDR3 runs to 13 residues. The germline V and J ends were trimmed by 6 bases and 9 bases, with 15 bases remaining between them. CDR1 and CDR2 from the germline V gene are MNHNY and SVGAGI (reference sequence). This CDR3 reads CASSSMGAGIQYF. Here the CDR3 DNA reads TGTGCCAGCAGCTCTATGGGAGCGGGCATTCAGTACTTC.

The V and J genes are TRBV9 and TRBJ2-5; no reliable D call. The V gene lost 2 bases and the J gene lost 2 bases, with 7 bases spanning the gap. The germline V gene encodes CDR1 SGDLS and CDR2 YYNGEE. This CDR3 is built from 13 residues. The CDR3 sequence: CASSVQIQETQYF. As DNA, the CDR3 is TGTGCCAGCAGCGTTCAGATTCAAGAGACCCAGTACTTC.

The chain joins TRBV6-1 to TRBJ2-5; 12 bases are shared with TRBD2. Germline V lookup: CDR1 MNHNS, CDR2 SASEGT. The CDR3 covers 16 residues. V lost 4 bases and J lost 1; bases outside the gene matches: 4. CDR3 DNA sequence: TGTGCCAGCAGTGTAGCGACTAGCGGGGGCCAAGAGACCCAGTACTTC. Its translation: CASSVATSGGQETQYF.

This sequence joins TRBV5-1 and TRBJ2-3; the match to TRBD1 covers 7 bases. The junction had 5 bases not matched to a gene; V was cut back by 7 bases and J by 0 bases. The CDR3 loop spans 14 amino acids. Germline CDR1 and CDR2: SGHRS and YFSETQ. Written as DNA, the CDR3 is TGCGCCAGCTCAACAGGGGCTAGCACAGATACGCAGTATTTT. Translated, it gives CASSTGASTDTQYF.

The chain recombines TRBV6-1 with TRBJ1-2, with D perhaps matching TRBD1 (5 bases). CDR1 MNHNS and CDR2 SASEGT come from the germline V gene. V was trimmed by 4 bases and J by 5 bases, leaving 8 bases between them. The CDR3 sequence is 12 residues long. This CDR3 is CASSVEGYGYTF. The CDR3 DNA sequence: TGTGCCAGCAGTGTGGAGGGGTATGGCTACACCTTC.